Presented here are 27 T cell receptor beta chains from one specimen sequenced in a study of blood T cell repertoires in COVID-19. This table comes from immunoSEQ multiplex PCR, and its TCRdb copy is limited to in-frame clones, with some not included. Here the sample spans a few hundred thousand clones, over 80% being singletons. The specimen sequenced was peripheral blood. The receptors come from a woman aged 50 to 60 with COVID-19, enrolled during active disease.

The chain couples TRBV19 to TRBJ1-5; no firm D call. This CDR3 contains 15 residues. V was pared by 3 bases and J by 9 bases, with 18 bases between. Germline V lookup: CDR1 LNHDA, CDR2 SQIVND (reference sequence). The chain's CDR3 is CASSIVAGLGWPQHF. CDR3 coding DNA: TGTGCCAGTAGTATCGTTGCGGGGTTGGGGTGGCCCCAGCATTTT.

The V call is TRBV11-3, the J call TRBJ2-4; D perhaps matches TRBD1 (5 bases). The CDR3 is 15 amino acids. Germline CDR1 and CDR2: SGHNT and YENEEA. The ends were cut back, 5 bases at V and 1 base at J, with 12 bases in the middle. The CDR3 loop reads CASSPDNWAKNIQYF. DNA of the CDR3: TGTGCCAGCAGCCCGGACAATTGGGCCAAAAACATTCAGTACTTC.

The chain combines TRBV9 with TRBJ1-2; TRBD1 aligns across 9 bases. Germline V gives CDR1 SGDLS, CDR2 YYNGEE. This CDR3 is built from 16 residues. The V segment lost 8 bases and the J segment 4 bases; nucleotides outside the gene matches: 15. CDR3: CASKQGAGNPLYGYTF. Here the CDR3 DNA reads TGTGCCAGTAAACAGGGGGCTGGAAACCCCCTCTATGGCTACACCTTC.

The chain employs TRBV15 and TRBJ2-1, with D possibly being TRBD2 (6 bases). Trimming removed 4 bases from V and 5 bases from J, with 12 bases in between. The germline CDR1 and CDR2 sequences are LNHNV and YYDKDF (reference sequence). The CDR3 is made up of 14 amino acids. The CDR3 nucleotides are TGTGCCACCAGCAAGGGACTGGCAAACAATGAGCAGTTCTTC. This encodes CATSKGLANNEQFF.

The chain recombines TRBV7-3 with TRBJ1-6; D unclear. The CDR3 spans 14 residues. V was cut by 2 bases and J by 5 bases, with 7 bases left in between. Germline-derived CDR1 and CDR2 are SGHTA and FQGTGA. DNA of the CDR3: TGTGCCAGCAGCTTAGACGGGGATAATTCACCCCTCCACTTT. Its protein is CASSLDGDNSPLHF.

V usage is TRBV16 and J usage is TRBJ2-4, with 9 bases fitting TRBD1. V was clipped by 1 base and J by 2 bases; unmatched bases: 3. Germline V gene sequence: CDR1 KGHSY, CDR2 FQNENV. The CDR3 has 16 residues. The CDR3 here is CASSQLGTGSKNIQYF. Written as DNA, the CDR3 is TGTGCCAGCAGCCAATTGGGGACAGGGTCCAAAAACATTCAGTACTTC.

The J gene is TRBJ1-1, the V gene TRBV7-3; D is unclear. Germline lookup yields CDR1 SGHTA and CDR2 FQGTGA. Deletions cut 10 bases from V and 2 bases from J, with 11 bases between. CDR3 length: 12 amino acids. The CDR3 DNA reads TGTGCCAATAGCACCCCAAACACTGAAGCTTTCTTT. This sequence encodes CANSTPNTEAFF.

This clone was observed a single time. The rearrangement uses TRBV19 and TRBJ2-7; 7 bases match TRBD1. The CDR3 is 14 amino acids. The trim removed 2 bases at V and 3 bases at J, leaving 4 bases unmatched. Germline values: CDR1 LNHDA, CDR2 SQIVND (reference sequence). The CDR3 reads CASSIRAGGYEQYF. CDR3 sequence (DNA): TGTGCCAGTAGTATAAGGGCAGGGGGCTACGAGCAGTACTTC.

The chain is built from TRBV4-3 and TRBJ1-5, with D uncertain. The CDR3 runs 15 residues. Germline loops: CDR1 LGHNA, CDR2 YSLEER. With 0 bases removed from V and 7 bases from J, the gap between germline ends came to 13 bases. CDR3 DNA sequence: TGCGCCAGCAGCCAAGATTTGTCGAACCGGCAGCCCCAGCATTTT. It translates to CASSQDLSNRQPQHF.

The rearrangement joins TRBV7-2 to TRBJ2-5; 10 nucleotides agree with TRBD2. Germline V CDR1 and CDR2: SGHTA, FQGNSA. Losses at the gene ends were 1 base for V and 3 bases for J; bases not matched to a gene: 5. The CDR3 loop spans 16 amino acids. CDR3 amino acids: CASSLVVAGGKETQYF. In DNA, the CDR3 is TGTGCCAGCAGCTTAGTAGTAGCGGGAGGAAAAGAGACCCAGTACTTC.

V gene TRBV5-4 combines with J gene TRBJ2-7; no definite D call. Trimming pared 4 bases from V and 4 bases from J, leaving 15 bases between. Germline assignment: CDR1 SGHNT and CDR2 YYREEE (reference sequence). This CDR3 is 14 amino acids long. The CDR3 protein is CASSLGTADYEQYF. DNA for the CDR3: TGTGCCAGCAGCCTAGGAACGGCCGATTACGAGCAGTACTTC.

V usage is TRBV10-1 and J usage is TRBJ1-1; 7 bases agree with TRBD1. Germline-derived CDR1 and CDR2 are WNHNN and SYGVQD (reference sequence). CDR3 length: 12 amino acids. Trimming at V came to 6 bases and at J to 4 bases, leaving 2 bases not matched to a gene. This CDR3 is CASSGTVTEAFF. CDR3 DNA sequence: TGCGCCAGCAGCGGGACAGTCACTGAAGCTTTCTTT.

The rearrangement uses TRBV9 and TRBJ2-2; 8 nucleotides line up with TRBD1. The CDR3 runs 16 residues. V gave up 2 bases and J gave up 0 bases; unmatched junction bases: 3. The V gene's germline CDR1 is SGDLS and CDR2 YYNGEE. The CDR3 DNA follows: TGTGCCAGCAGCGTGACGACAGGGGCGAACACCGGGGAGCTGTTTTTT. Protein: CASSVTTGANTGELFF. Full variable domain (remainder filled in from reference TRBV9 and TRBJ2-2): DSGVTQTPKHLITATGQRVTLRCSPRSGDLSVYWYQQSLDQGLQFLIQYYNGEERAKGNILERFSAQQFPDLHSELNLSSLELGDSALYFCASSVTTGANTGELFFGEGSRLTVL.

This clone is a singleton in its sample. The chain has TRBV6-2 or TRBV6-3 and TRBJ2-7; unclear D gene. V dropped 0 bases and J dropped 2 bases, with 11 bases sitting between them. This CDR3 is 15 amino acids long. Germline CDR1 and CDR2: MNHEY and SVGEGT. The CDR3 protein is CASSYSSGRPYEQYF. The CDR3 coding sequence is TGTGCCAGCAGTTACTCGAGTGGCAGGCCCTACGAGCAGTACTTC.

This chain uses TRBV4-3 with TRBJ2-3, with D maybe TRBD2 (6 bases). This CDR3 contains 15 residues. V lost 1 base, J lost 2 bases, and 10 bases lay in between. The V gene's germline CDR1 is LGHNA and CDR2 YSLEER. The CDR3 sequence is CASSQGGGTTDTQYF. CDR3 nucleotides: TGCGCCAGCAGCCAAGGTGGAGGGACCACAGATACGCAGTATTTT.

This clone is a singleton in its sample. The chain recombines TRBV4-1 with TRBJ2-1; 7 bases agree with TRBD2. This CDR3 is built from 14 residues. From germline, CDR1 is MGHRA and CDR2 YSYEKL. J was trimmed by 9 bases and V by 5 bases; bases with no gene match: 10. In DNA, the CDR3 is TGCGCCAGCAGCGAGTGGCTAGCGGAAGGTGAGCAGTTCTTC. Translation: CASSEWLAEGEQFF.

This clone was counted once. The rearrangement joins TRBV23-1 to TRBJ2-4; 7 nucleotides align to TRBD1. TRBV23-1 is known as an ORF, though its function is uncertain. With 3 bases clipped from V and 2 bases from J, the junction kept 7 bases outside the gene matches. The CDR3 length is 16 residues. CDR3 DNA sequence: TGCGCCAGCAGTCAGAGGGGGCGCTTGCCCAAAAACATTCAGTACTTC. Translating it yields CASSQRGRLPKNIQYF.

The J gene is TRBJ2-5, the V gene TRBV5-1, with 12 bases fitting TRBD2. V gave up 4 bases and J gave up 6 bases; unmatched junction bases: 7. CDR3 length equals 15 residues. Germline CDR1 SGHRS, CDR2 YFSETQ. The CDR3 coding sequence is TGCGCCAGCAGCCTGACTAGCGGGAGTCTGCAGACCCAGTACTTC. Translation: CASSLTSGSLQTQYF.

The chain joins TRBV7-9 to TRBJ2-4; 7 nucleotides agree with TRBD2. The junction had 4 bases not matched to a gene; V was cut back by 2 bases and J by 0 bases. CDR3 length: 16 amino acids. Per germline, CDR1 SEHNR and CDR2 FQNEAQ (reference sequence). CDR3 in DNA: TGTGCCAGCAGCTTACTCCTAGCGGCAGCCAAAAACATTCAGTACTTC. Its translation: CASSLLLAAAKNIQYF.

The rearrangement uses TRBV14 and TRBJ2-6; 8 bases align to TRBD1. The V gene's germline CDR1 is SGHDN and CDR2 FVKESK. The junction had 15 bases not matched to a gene; V was cut back by 1 base and J by 1 base. The CDR3 sequence is 21 residues long. The DNA for the CDR3 is TGTGCCAGCAGCCAAGTCACAGGGGGGTCAACTTTCTCGTCTGGGGCCAACGTCCTGACTTTC. It translates to CASSQVTGGSTFSSGANVLTF.

This clone showed up just once. The chain employs TRBV30 and TRBJ1-4; D uncertain. The germline V and J ends were trimmed by 4 bases and 2 bases, with 14 bases remaining between them. In germline, CDR1 is GTSNPN, CDR2 SVGIG (reference sequence). This CDR3 has 15 residues. CDR3 in DNA: TGTGCCTGGAAAGTCACGGCGGCTACTAATGAAAAACTGTTTTTT. This gives the protein CAWKVTAATNEKLFF. Full variable domain (remainder filled in from reference TRBV30 and TRBJ1-4): SQTIHQWPATLVQPVGSPLSLECTVEGTSNPNLYWYRQAAGRGLQLLFYSVGIGQISSEVPQNLSASRPQDRQFILSSKKLLLSDSGFYLCAWKVTAATNEKLFFGSGTQLSVL.

The J gene is TRBJ2-1, the V gene TRBV5-1; the match to TRBD2 covers 13 bases. V trimming: 4 bases; J trimming: 11 bases; junction bases outside the gene matches: 3. The CDR3 is 13 amino acids. Germline values: CDR1 SGHRS, CDR2 YFSETQ. The CDR3 protein is CASSQGTSGKQFF. As DNA, the CDR3 is TGCGCCAGCAGCCAAGGGACTAGCGGGAAGCAGTTCTTC.

The chain carries TRBV27 and TRBJ1-1; 9 bases align to TRBD1. Germline lookup yields CDR1 MNHEY and CDR2 SMNVEV (reference sequence). The CDR3 consists of 14 residues. The trim removed 6 bases at V and 5 bases at J, leaving 7 bases unmatched. The CDR3 spells CASRQTGGRTEAFF. Written as DNA, the CDR3 is TGTGCCAGCAGACAGACAGGGGGTCGGACTGAAGCTTTCTTT.

This clone showed up just a few times. This chain joins TRBV10-1 and TRBJ1-2, with D tentatively TRBD1 (6 bases). From germline, CDR1 is WNHNN and CDR2 SYGVQD (reference sequence). V gave up 4 bases and J gave up 4 bases, with 16 bases separating them. The CDR3 consists of 15 residues. The CDR3 nucleotides are TGCGCCAGCAGTGCCGCGAGGGGACAAGTCTATGGCTACACCTTC. Its protein product is CASSAARGQVYGYTF.

The chain employs TRBV5-8 and TRBJ1-4; TRBD1 might be the D (5 bases). CDR1 is SGHTS and CDR2 is YDEGEE in the germline V gene. V gave up 0 bases and J gave up 8 bases, with 17 bases separating them. The CDR3 spans 16 residues. The CDR3 DNA is TGTGCCAGCAGCTTGGACGTAGGGCAGGGAGGCGAAAAACTGTTTTTT. This codes for CASSLDVGQGGEKLFF.

V usage is TRBV15 and J usage is TRBJ1-2; 8 bases are shared with TRBD1. From germline, CDR1 is LNHNV and CDR2 YYDKDF (reference sequence). The CDR3 has 15 amino acids. The J segment lost 5 bases and the V segment lost 4 bases, leaving 9 bases of the junction unmatched. CDR3 in amino acids: CATSTTRTGRYGYTF. CDR3 DNA sequence: TGTGCCACCAGCACTACTCGGACAGGGCGGTATGGCTACACCTTC.

This clone was seen only once. This chain links TRBV6-5 with TRBJ1-2; D is uncertain. CDR1 and CDR2 (germline): MNHEY, SVGAGI. The CDR3 loop spans 15 amino acids. The V gene lost 10 bases and the J gene lost 5 bases, with 23 bases spanning the gap. The CDR3 here is CATSSYARSGYGYTF. The CDR3 region has the DNA TGTGCCACCTCGTCCTATGCCCGGTCGGGATATGGCTACACCTTC.